This TCR beta chain emerged from a study of CD8+ T cells in alopecia areata. Extracted from the samples, RNA was reverse transcribed into cDNA to serve as the sequencing template. TCRdb's copy holds only in-frame clones and misses some; the assay was immunoSEQ multiplex PCR. Recorded here are about 270,000 clones, none singletons. Cells from pooled cutaneous lymph nodes were sorted by CD4, CD8alpha, NKG2D, NKG2ACE and other markers. This clone turned up a few times. Gene names and germline match the mouse. Read coverage stops 4 residues before the CDR3 terminus; the germline J gene supplies the remainder. CDR3 length: 15 amino acids. V was pared by 2 bases and J by 0 bases, with 10 bases between. From germline, CDR1 is FNHDT and CDR2 SITEND (reference sequence).

The sequenced sample was CD4+ T cells sorted from a lymph node. This chain connects TRBV19 to TRBJ2-3, with D tentatively TRBD1 (5 bases). This receptor was identified in a C3H/HeJ mouse with alopecia areata. MHC haplotype of the mouse line: H2-k. The CDR3 reads CASSMRTTSAETLYF. CDR3 DNA, as far as it was read: TGTGCCAGCAGTATGAGGACAACTAGTGCAGAA.